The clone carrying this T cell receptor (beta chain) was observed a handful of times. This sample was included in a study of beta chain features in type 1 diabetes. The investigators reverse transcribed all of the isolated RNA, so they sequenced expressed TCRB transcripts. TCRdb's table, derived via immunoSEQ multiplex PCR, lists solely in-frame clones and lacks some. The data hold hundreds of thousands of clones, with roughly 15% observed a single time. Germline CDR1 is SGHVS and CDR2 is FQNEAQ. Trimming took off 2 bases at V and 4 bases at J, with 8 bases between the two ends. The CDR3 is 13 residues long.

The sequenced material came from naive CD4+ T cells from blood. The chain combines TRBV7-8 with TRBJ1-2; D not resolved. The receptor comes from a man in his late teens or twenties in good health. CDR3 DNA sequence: TGTGCCAGCAGCTTATTGGACGTCTATGGCTACACCTTC. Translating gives CASSLLDVYGYTF.